The text below deals with one T cell receptor beta chain. Its antigen is as yet unknown. The germline CDR1 and CDR2 sequences are MNHEY and SVGAGI. The CDR3 length is 14 residues. Trimming took 2 bases from V and 6 from J, leaving 11 bases between them. The data originate from a study of T cell responses to AZD1222 COVID-19 vaccine. Method: immunoSEQ multiplex PCR; TCRdb's copy keeps in-frame clones and lacks some. The table records some 150,000 clones, roughly 93% of them present only once. Study-wide findings and caveats: Every sample of the repertoires postdated the peak T cell response. Baseline seropositivity characterized only 5 or 6 AZD1222 recipients. CD4 TCRs linked to vaccination spanned spike, dominating at 160-218 and 743-854. Donors were mostly white British, more females; clonal diversity possibly underestimated.

The gene calls are TRBV6-5 and TRBJ1-5; D is uncertain. Material: peripheral blood, obtained on day 0 of AZD1222 vaccination. The origin of this receptor is an adult in good health. For the CDR3, the DNA is TGTGCCAGCAGTTACCGACGCTACAGTCAGCCCCAGCATTTT. It is translated as CASSYRRYSQPQHF.